This entry lists 5 T cell receptor beta chains sequenced from one sample in a study of tumor-infiltrating lymphocytes in oesophageal squamous cell carcinoma. TCRdb used MiXCR to reprocess the PCR reads, holding one entry per CDR3 protein. In the table there are fewer than 15,000 distinct CDR3 sequences, approximately 53% of which are singletons. Sequencing input: esophageal tumor tissue. The receptor source for this set is a male donor with esophageal squamous cell carcinoma.

This clonotype was recorded many times. The CDR3 DNA follows: TGTGCCAGCAGTAAGAATAGCGGGTACGAGCAGTACTTC. It codes for CASSKNSGYEQYF. This chain connects TRBV12-3 or TRBV12-4 to TRBJ2-7, with 7 nucleotides matching TRBD2. The length of the CDR3 is 13 residues. J was trimmed by 4 bases and V by 5 bases; bases with no gene match: 5.

This clonotype is labeled medium-sized. V gene TRBV7-2 combines with J gene TRBJ2-3; weak D call: TRBD1 (6 bases). The CDR3 totals 14 residues. CDR1 SGHTA and CDR2 FQGNSA come from the germline V gene. Trimming pared 5 bases from V and 2 bases from J, leaving 11 bases between. The CDR3 DNA reads TGTGCCAGCAGCCTAAGGACAGACACAGATACGCAGTATTTT. It translates to CASSLRTDTDTQYF.

The chain couples TRBV6-2 or TRBV6-3 to TRBJ2-7, with unresolved D. The CDR3 runs to 18 residues. Per the germline V gene, CDR1 is MNHEY and CDR2 is SVGEGT. Trimming stripped 1 base from V and 0 bases from J, with 19 bases between. CDR3 nucleotides: TGTGCCAGCAGTTACTGGGCTCCCCGACCCTCGAGCTCCTACGAGCAGTACTTC. This gives the protein CASSYWAPRPSSSYEQYF.

The chain combines TRBV10-3 with TRBJ2-3; 8 bases are a match to TRBD2. The J call is doubtful: the DNA matches TRBJ2-1 better. Germline CDR1 reads ENHRY; CDR2 reads SYGVKD. This CDR3 region has 15 residues. The CDR3 DNA reads TGTGCCATCAGCTCAAGCGGGAGTACCTACAATGAGCAGTTCTTC. It translates to CAISSSGSTYNEQFF.

The V and J genes are TRBV28 and TRBJ2-1; 10 bases match TRBD2. CDR3 length: 14 amino acids. Per germline, CDR1 MDHEN and CDR2 SYDVKM. V lost 10 bases and J lost 0; bases outside the gene matches: 3. The CDR3, as DNA: TGTGCCACCCTAGCGGGAGTCTCCTACAATGAGCAGTTCTTC. It encodes CATLAGVSYNEQFF.